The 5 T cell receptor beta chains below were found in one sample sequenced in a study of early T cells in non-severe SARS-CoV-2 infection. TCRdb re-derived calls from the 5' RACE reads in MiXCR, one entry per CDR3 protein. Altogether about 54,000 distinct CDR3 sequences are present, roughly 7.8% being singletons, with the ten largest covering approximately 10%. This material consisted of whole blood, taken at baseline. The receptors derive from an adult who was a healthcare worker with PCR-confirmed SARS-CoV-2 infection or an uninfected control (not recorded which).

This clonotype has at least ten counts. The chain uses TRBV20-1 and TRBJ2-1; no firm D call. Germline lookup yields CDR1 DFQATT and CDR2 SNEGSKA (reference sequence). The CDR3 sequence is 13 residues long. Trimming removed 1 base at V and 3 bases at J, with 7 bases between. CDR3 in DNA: TGCAGTGCTAGAGGATCTAACTACAATGAGCAGTTCTTC. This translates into CSARGSNYNEQFF.

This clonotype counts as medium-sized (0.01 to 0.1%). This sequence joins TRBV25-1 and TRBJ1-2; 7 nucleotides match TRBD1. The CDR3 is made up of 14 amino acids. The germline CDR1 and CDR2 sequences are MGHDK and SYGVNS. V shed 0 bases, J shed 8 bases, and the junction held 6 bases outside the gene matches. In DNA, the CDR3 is TGTGCCAGCAGTGAATATAGGGCAGGGGGAGGCTACACCTTC. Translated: CASSEYRAGGGYTF.

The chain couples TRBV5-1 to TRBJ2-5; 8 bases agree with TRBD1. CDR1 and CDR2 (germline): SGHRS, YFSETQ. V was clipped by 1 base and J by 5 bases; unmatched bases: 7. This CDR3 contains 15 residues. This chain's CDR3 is CASSLQGASGETQYF. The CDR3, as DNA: TGCGCCAGCAGCTTGCAGGGGGCTAGTGGCGAGACCCAGTACTTC.

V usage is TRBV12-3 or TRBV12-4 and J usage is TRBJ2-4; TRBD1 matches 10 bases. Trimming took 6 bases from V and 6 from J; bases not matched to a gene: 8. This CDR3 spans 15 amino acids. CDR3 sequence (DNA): TGTGCCAGCAGGCCGGGACAGGGGAATGGAAACATTCAGTACTTC. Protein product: CASRPGQGNGNIQYF.

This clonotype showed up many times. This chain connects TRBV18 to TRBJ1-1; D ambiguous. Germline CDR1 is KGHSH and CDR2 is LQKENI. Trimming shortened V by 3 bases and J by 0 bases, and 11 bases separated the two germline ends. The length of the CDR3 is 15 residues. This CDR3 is CASSPSEILNTEAFF. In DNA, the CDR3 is TGTGCCAGCTCACCTTCCGAGATATTGAACACTGAAGCTTTCTTT.